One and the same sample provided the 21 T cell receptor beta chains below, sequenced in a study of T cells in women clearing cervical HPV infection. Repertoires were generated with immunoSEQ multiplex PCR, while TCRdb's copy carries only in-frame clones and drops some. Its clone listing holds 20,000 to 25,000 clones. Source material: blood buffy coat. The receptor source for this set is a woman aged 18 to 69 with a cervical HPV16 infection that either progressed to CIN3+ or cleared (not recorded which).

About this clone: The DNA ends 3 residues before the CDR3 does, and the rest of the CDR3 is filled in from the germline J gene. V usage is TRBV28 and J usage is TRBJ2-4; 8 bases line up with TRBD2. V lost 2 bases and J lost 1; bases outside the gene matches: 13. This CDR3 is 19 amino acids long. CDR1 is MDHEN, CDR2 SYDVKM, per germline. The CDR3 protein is CASSLGAGVLMGAKNIQYF. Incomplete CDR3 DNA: TGTGCCAGCAGTTTAGGAGCGGGAGTGTTAATGGGGGCCAAAAACATT.

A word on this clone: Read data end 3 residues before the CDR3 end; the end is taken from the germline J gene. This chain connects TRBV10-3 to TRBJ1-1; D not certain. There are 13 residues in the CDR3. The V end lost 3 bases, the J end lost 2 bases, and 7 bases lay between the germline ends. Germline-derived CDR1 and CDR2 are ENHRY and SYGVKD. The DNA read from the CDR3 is TGTGCCATCAGTGATCAGGAAAACACTGAA. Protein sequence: CAISDQENTE. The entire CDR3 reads CAISDQENTEAFF.

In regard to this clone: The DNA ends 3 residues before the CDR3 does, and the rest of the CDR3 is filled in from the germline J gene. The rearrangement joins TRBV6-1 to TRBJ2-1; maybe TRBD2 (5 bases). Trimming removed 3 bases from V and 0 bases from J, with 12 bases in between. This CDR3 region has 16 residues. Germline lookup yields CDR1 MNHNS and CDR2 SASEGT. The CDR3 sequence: CASSDKKRSSYNEQFF. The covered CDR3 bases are TGTGCCAGCAGTGATAAAAAGCGGAGCTCCTACAATGAG.

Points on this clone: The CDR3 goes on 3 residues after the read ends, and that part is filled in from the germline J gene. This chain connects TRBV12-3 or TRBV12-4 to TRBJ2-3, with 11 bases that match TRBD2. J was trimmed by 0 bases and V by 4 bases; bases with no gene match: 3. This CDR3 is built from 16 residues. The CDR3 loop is CASSSRLAGSTDTQYF. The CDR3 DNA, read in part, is TGTGCCAGCAGTTCCAGACTAGCGGGGAGCACAGATACG.

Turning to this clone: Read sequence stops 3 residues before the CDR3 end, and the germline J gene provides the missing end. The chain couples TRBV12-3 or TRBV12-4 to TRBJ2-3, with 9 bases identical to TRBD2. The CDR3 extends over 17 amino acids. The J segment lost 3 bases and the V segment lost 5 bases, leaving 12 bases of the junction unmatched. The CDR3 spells CASSPISGLALTDTQYF. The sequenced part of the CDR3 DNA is TGTGCCAGCAGTCCAATTTCCGGACTAGCGCTGACAGATACG.

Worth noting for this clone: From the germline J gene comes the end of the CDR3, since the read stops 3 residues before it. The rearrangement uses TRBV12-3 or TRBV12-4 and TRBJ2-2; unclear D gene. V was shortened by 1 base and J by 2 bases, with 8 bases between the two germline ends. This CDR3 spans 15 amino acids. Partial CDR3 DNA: TGTGCCAGCAGTTTAGTCACACCTAACACCGGGGAG. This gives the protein CASSLVTPNTGE. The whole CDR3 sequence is CASSLVTPNTGELFF.

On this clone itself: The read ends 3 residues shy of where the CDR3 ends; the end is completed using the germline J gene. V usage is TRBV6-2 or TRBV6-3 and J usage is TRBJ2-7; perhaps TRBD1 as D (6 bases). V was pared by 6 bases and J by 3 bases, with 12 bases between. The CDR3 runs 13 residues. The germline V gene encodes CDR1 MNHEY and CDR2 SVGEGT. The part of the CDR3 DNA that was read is TGTGCCAGCAGCCTCCGGGACAACTACGAG. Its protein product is CASSLRDNYE. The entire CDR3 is CASSLRDNYEQYF.

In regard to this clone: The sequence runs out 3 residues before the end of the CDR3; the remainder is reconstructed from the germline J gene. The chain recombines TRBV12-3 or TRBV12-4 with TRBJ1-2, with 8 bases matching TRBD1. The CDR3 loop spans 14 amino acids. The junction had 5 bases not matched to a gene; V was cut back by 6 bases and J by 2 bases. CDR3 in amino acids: CASSSGGRNYGYTF. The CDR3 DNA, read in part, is TGTGCCAGCAGCTCAGGGGGCAGAAACTATGGC.

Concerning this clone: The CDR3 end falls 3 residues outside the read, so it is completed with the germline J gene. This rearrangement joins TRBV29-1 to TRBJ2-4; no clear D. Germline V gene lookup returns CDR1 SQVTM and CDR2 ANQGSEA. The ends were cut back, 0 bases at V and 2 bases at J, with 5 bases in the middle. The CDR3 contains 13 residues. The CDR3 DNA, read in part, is TGCAGCGTTGAAGATCGTTCCAAAAACATT. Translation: CSVEDRSKNI. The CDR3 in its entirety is CSVEDRSKNIQYF.

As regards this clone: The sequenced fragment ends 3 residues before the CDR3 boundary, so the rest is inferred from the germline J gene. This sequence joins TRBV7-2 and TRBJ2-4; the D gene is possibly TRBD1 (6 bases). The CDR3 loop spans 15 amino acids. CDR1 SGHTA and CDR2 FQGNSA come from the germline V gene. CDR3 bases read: TGTGCCAGCAGCCGGACAGTCTCCTCTAACTATGGT. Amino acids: CASSRTVSSNYG. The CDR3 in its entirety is CASSRTVSSNYGQYF.

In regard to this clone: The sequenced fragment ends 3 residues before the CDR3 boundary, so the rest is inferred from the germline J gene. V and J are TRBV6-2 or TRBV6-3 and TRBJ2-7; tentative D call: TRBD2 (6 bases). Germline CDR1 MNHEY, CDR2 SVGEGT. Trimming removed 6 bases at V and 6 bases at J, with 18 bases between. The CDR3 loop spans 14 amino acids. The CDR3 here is CASRQSGTGVEQYF. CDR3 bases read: TGTGCCAGCAGACAATCCGGGACGGGGGTCGAG.

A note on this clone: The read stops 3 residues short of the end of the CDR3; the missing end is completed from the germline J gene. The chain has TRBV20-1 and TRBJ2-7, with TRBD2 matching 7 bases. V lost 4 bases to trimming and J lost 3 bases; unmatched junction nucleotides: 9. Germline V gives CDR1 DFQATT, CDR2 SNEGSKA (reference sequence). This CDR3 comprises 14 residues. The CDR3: CSAKTGLTHYEQYF. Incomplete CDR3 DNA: TGCAGTGCTAAAACGGGACTAACCCACTACGAG.

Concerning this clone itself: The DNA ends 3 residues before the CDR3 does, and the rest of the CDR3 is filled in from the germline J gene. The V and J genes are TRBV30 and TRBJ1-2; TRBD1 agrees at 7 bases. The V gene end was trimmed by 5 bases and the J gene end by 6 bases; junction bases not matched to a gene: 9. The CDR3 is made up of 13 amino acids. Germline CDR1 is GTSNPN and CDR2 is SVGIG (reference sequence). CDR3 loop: CAWDSGTVHGYTF. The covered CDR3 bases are TGTGCCTGGGATTCCGGGACAGTTCATGGC.

CDR3 bases read: TGTGCCAGCAGCCCCCCTACGGGGAATGAG. Amino acids: CASSPPTGNE. The CDR3 as a whole reads CASSPPTGNEQFF. The chain carries TRBV7-6 and TRBJ2-1, with D possibly matching TRBD2 (5 bases). The read comes to an end 3 residues before the CDR3 does, leaving the germline J gene to fill in the end. This CDR3 is built from 13 residues. Trimming took off 5 bases at V and 7 bases at J, with 12 bases between the two ends. CDR1 is SGHVS, CDR2 FNYEAQ, per germline.

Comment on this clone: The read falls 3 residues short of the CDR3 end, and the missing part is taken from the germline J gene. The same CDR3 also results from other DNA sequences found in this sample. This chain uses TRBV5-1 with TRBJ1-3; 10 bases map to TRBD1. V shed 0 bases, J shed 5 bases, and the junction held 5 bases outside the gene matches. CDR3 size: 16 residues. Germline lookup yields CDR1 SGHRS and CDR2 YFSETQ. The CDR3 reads CASSLEGQGRRNTIYF. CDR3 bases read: TGCGCCAGCAGCTTGGAGGGACAGGGGAGACGAAACACC. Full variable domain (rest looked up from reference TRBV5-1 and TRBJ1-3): KAGVTQTPRYLIKTRGQQVTLSCSPISGHRSVSWYQQTPGQGLQFLFEYFSETQRNKGNFPGRFSGRQFSNSRSEMNVSTLELGDSALYLCASSLEGQGRRNTIYFGEGSWLTVV.

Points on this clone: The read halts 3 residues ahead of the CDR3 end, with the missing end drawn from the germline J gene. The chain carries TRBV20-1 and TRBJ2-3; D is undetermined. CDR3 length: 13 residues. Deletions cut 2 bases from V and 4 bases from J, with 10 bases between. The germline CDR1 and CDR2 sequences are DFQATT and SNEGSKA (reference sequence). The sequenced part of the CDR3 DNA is TGCAGTGCTAGATCCCCAAGGGCAGATACG. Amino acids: CSARSPRADT. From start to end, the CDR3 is CSARSPRADTQYF.

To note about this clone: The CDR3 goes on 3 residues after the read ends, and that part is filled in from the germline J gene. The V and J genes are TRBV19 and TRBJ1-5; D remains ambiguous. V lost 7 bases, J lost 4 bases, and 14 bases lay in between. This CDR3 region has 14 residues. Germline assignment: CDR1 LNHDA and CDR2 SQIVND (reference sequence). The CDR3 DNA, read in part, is TGTGCCAGTAAAGGACCTAGCGGGAATCAGCCC. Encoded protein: CASKGPSGNQP. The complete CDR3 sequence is CASKGPSGNQPQHF.

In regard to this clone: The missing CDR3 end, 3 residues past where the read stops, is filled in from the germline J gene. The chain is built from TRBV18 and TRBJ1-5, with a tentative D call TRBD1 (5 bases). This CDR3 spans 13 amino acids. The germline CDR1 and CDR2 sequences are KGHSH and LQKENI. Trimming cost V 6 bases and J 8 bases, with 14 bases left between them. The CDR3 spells CASSRTRGEPQHF. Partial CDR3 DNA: TGTGCCAGCTCCCGAACGAGGGGTGAGCCC.

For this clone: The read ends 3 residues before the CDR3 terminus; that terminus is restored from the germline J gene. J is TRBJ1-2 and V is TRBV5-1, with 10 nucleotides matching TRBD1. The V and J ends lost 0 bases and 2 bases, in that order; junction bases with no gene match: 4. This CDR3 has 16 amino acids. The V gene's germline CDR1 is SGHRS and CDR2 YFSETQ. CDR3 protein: CASSLGLGQGNYGYTF. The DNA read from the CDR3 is TGCGCCAGCAGCTTGGGGCTGGGACAGGGGAACTATGGC.

The DNA read from the CDR3 is TGTGCCACCTCGGACAGGACAGTTAACTACGAC. Protein sequence: CATSDRTVNYD. The whole CDR3 reads CATSDRTVNYDYTF. The chain has TRBV19 and TRBJ1-2, with 7 bases lining up with TRBD1. The read stops 3 residues short of the end of the CDR3; the missing end is completed from the germline J gene. CDR3 length: 14 residues. Germline CDR1 LNHDA, CDR2 SQIVND (reference sequence).

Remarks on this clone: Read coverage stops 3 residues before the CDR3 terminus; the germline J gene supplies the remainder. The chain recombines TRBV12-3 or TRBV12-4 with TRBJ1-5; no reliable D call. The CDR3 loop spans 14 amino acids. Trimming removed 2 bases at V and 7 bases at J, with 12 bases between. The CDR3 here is CASSLRGGGQPQHF. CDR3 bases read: TGTGCCAGCAGTTTACGGGGAGGAGGGCAGCCC.